The 6 T cell receptor beta chains below were found in one sample sequenced in a study of control samples from healthy donors and cancer patients. Sequencing used immunoSEQ multiplex PCR; TCRdb keeps in-frame clones, though not all of them. The sample has tens of thousands of clones; about 94% are singletons. The sample consisted of blood. The receptors stem from a woman aged 25 to 39 in good health.

The chain recombines TRBV2 with TRBJ1-1; 7 bases align to TRBD1. Germline V gene lookup returns CDR1 SNHLY and CDR2 FYNNEI. The V and J ends lost 6 bases and 4 bases, in that order; junction bases with no gene match: 5. The CDR3 loop spans 13 amino acids. The CDR3 loop reads CASSRQGPTEAFF. CDR3 nucleotide sequence: TGTGCCAGCAGCCGACAGGGACCCACTGAAGCTTTCTTT.

This chain uses TRBV6-5 with TRBJ2-5; D call uncertain. Deletions cut 2 bases from V and 7 bases from J, with 14 bases between. CDR3 length equals 14 residues. Germline values: CDR1 MNHEY, CDR2 SVGAGI. The CDR3 sequence is CASSYRPTIGTQYF. The CDR3 nucleotides read TGTGCCAGCAGTTACCGGCCGACAATTGGGACCCAGTACTTC.

This sequence joins TRBV5-1 and TRBJ1-1; D is possibly TRBD1 (6 bases). There are 14 residues in the CDR3. V was shortened by 3 bases and J by 4 bases, with 13 bases between the two germline ends. Germline values: CDR1 SGHRS, CDR2 YFSETQ. Written as DNA, the CDR3 is TGCGCCAGCAGCTGGGACACTGAAGTCACTGAAGCTTTCTTT. It is translated as CASSWDTEVTEAFF.

V and J are TRBV15 and TRBJ1-1; 7 bases match TRBD1. V lost 1 base, J lost 1 base, and 3 bases stayed unmatched. The CDR3 spans 15 residues. The V gene's germline CDR1 is LNHNV and CDR2 YYDKDF (reference sequence). CDR3 in amino acids: CATSRGDSRNTEAFF. The CDR3 DNA reads as TGTGCCACCAGCAGAGGGGACAGCCGGAACACTGAAGCTTTCTTT.

The chain has TRBV9 and TRBJ1-5, with D maybe TRBD1 (5 bases). V dropped 4 bases and J dropped 0 bases, with 8 bases sitting between them. The germline gives CDR1 SGDLS, CDR2 YYNGEE. CDR3 length equals 14 residues. This CDR3 is CASSPGVSNQPQHF. The DNA of the CDR3 is TGTGCCAGCAGCCCGGGGGTTAGCAATCAGCCCCAGCATTTT.

Here the CDR3 reads CASSPGPLSTDTQYF. The CDR3 DNA is TGTGCCAGTAGTCCGGGGCCCCTAAGCACAGATACGCAGTATTTT. This chain connects TRBV19 to TRBJ2-3; D possibly uses TRBD1 or TRBD2 (5 bases each). The CDR3 is 15 amino acids. V lost 5 bases to trimming and J lost 0 bases, with 12 bases between them. The germline gives CDR1 LNHDA, CDR2 SQIVND (reference sequence).